The clone carrying this T cell receptor (beta chain) has a handful of counts. The test was conducted at deep level. Genomic DNA of every subset was divided equally among multiple immunoSEQ plates. Here immunoSEQ multiplex PCR was the method, and the copy in TCRdb shows in-frame clones only, minus some. Of more than 550,000 clones detected, roughly 91% appear once; the ten largest clones hold about 33%. This sample stems from a study of shared clonotypes between healthy human individuals. All participating donors were Caucasian adults from Nashville, Tennessee. In germline, CDR1 is MDHEN, CDR2 SYDVKM. Trimming took 6 bases from V and 5 from J, leaving 13 bases between them. CDR3 size: 14 residues.

The origin of this receptor is a man between 18 and 29 years old in good health. Some clones in this sample may be carry-over from other donors' samples. Sequences were obtained from memory CD8+ T cells from PBMCs. As to subset: CD45RO+ cells pooled with CCR7-negative TemRA cells. The chain links TRBV28 to TRBJ1-4; tentatively, D is TRBD1 (6 bases). The CDR3 coding sequence is TGTGCCAGCAGCCCCCCGAGGGGGAATGAAAAACTGTTTTTT. This sequence encodes CASSPPRGNEKLFF.